This passage covers 17 T cell receptor beta chains from one sample sequenced in a study of blood T cell repertoires in COVID-19. Produced via immunoSEQ multiplex PCR; TCRdb's table is partial and in-frame only. The sample contains about 250,000 clones, approximately 85% of which appear only once. Material for sequencing was peripheral blood. The origin of the receptors is a man in his fifties or sixties with COVID-19, enrolled during active disease.

This sequence joins TRBV19 and TRBJ1-6; TRBD1 matches at 7 bases. The junction had 4 bases not matched to a gene; V was cut back by 5 bases and J by 6 bases. Germline V gene data show CDR1 as LNHDA and CDR2 as SQIVND (reference sequence). The CDR3 contains 14 residues. The CDR3 reads CASSPGTANSPLHF. In nucleotides, the CDR3 is TGTGCCAGTAGTCCCGGGACAGCTAATTCACCCCTCCACTTT.

The rearrangement joins TRBV5-1 to TRBJ1-1; D unresolved. Germline-derived CDR1 and CDR2 are SGHRS and YFSETQ. V gave up 9 bases and J gave up 1 base, with 13 bases separating them. CDR3 length: 13 amino acids. The CDR3 loop is CATRRGPNTEAFF. Here the CDR3 DNA reads TGCGCCACCCGCCGCGGGCCGAACACTGAAGCTTTCTTT.

V usage is TRBV7-6 and J usage is TRBJ2-2; D unclear. Trimming removed 1 base from V and 3 bases from J, with 12 bases in between. Germline loops: CDR1 SGHVS, CDR2 FNYEAQ. The CDR3 totals 16 residues. The CDR3 reads CASSLVVSSDTGELFF. The CDR3, as DNA: TGTGCCAGCAGCTTAGTCGTTTCATCGGACACCGGGGAGCTGTTTTTT.

The CDR3 nucleotides read TGCGCCAGCAGCTTTAGACAAGAGCAGTTCTTC. Its protein product is CASSFRQEQFF. The chain joins TRBV4-3 to TRBJ2-1; D gene unclear. Deletions cut 5 bases from V and 10 bases from J, with 9 bases between. The CDR3 has 11 amino acids. Germline CDR1 reads LGHNA; CDR2 reads YSLEER.

This chain uses TRBV12-3 or TRBV12-4 with TRBJ1-2; D remains unclear. V lost 5 bases and J 0 bases, leaving 4 bases between the germline ends. This CDR3 has 12 amino acids. The chain's CDR3 is CASSPSNYGYTF. The CDR3 DNA follows: TGTGCCAGCAGTCCTTCTAACTATGGCTACACCTTC.

The chain links TRBV7-2 to TRBJ1-2; possibly TRBD1 for D (5 bases). Trimming pared 2 bases from V and 6 bases from J, leaving 10 bases between. The CDR3 sequence is 13 residues long. The germline CDR1 and CDR2 sequences are SGHTA and FQGNSA. CDR3 DNA: TGTGCCAGCAGCTTACCAGGGCTCGATGGCTACACCTTC. Its translation is CASSLPGLDGYTF.

This sequence joins TRBV4-1 and TRBJ2-2, with 7 bases matching TRBD1. Germline V gene sequence: CDR1 MGHRA, CDR2 YSYEKL. Trimming took 3 bases from V and 2 from J; bases not matched to a gene: 6. This CDR3 has 16 amino acids. In DNA, the CDR3 is TGCGCCAGCAGCCAGTATGGGACAGCAAACACCGGGGAGCTGTTTTTT. It yields the protein CASSQYGTANTGELFF.

This clone was observed once. CDR3 coding DNA: TGTGCCAGCCCAGGGTTTCCGAACACTGAAGCTTTCTTT. Protein: CASPGFPNTEAFF. This rearrangement joins TRBV6-5 to TRBJ1-1; TRBD1 might be the D (5 bases). V was trimmed by 8 bases and J by 1 base, leaving 11 bases between them. The CDR3 totals 13 residues. CDR1 and CDR2 (germline): MNHEY, SVGAGI.

This rearrangement joins TRBV3-1 (or the pseudogene TRBV3-2) to TRBJ2-5, with 8 bases identical to TRBD1. This CDR3 comprises 15 residues. With 1 base clipped from V and 7 bases from J, the junction kept 8 bases outside the gene matches. Germline CDR1 and CDR2: LGHDT and YNNKEL (reference sequence). DNA of the CDR3: TGTGCCAGCAGCCAAGGGACAGGGCCGATGGGGACCCAGTACTTC. This gives the protein CASSQGTGPMGTQYF.

V gene TRBV30 combines with J gene TRBJ1-4; no reliable D call. The V and J ends lost 4 bases and 5 bases respectively, with 5 bases between them. The CDR3 is made up of 11 amino acids. Germline V gene data show CDR1 as GTSNPN and CDR2 as SVGIG (reference sequence). The CDR3, as DNA: TGTGCCTGGAACAAAAATGAAAAACTGTTTTTT. Protein: CAWNKNEKLFF.

The count of this clone is one. The chain employs TRBV7-3 and TRBJ2-3; 7 nucleotides match TRBD1. The CDR3 length is 15 residues. V gave up 1 base and J gave up 4 bases; unmatched junction bases: 5. CDR1 SGHTA and CDR2 FQGTGA come from the germline V gene. For the CDR3, the DNA is TGTGCCAGCAGCTTAAATCCCCAGGGGGCAGATACGCAGTATTTT. Amino acid sequence: CASSLNPQGADTQYF. Complete variable domain (other parts from reference TRBV7-3 and TRBJ2-3): GAGVSQTPSNKVTEKGKYVELRCDPISGHTALYWYRQSLGQGPEFLIYFQGTGAADDSGLPNDRFFAVRPEGSVSTLKIQRTERGDSAVYLCASSLNPQGADTQYFGPGTRLTVL.

The CDR3 is CASSLGGPGDIQYF. In DNA form, the CDR3 reads TGCGCCAGCAGCTTGGGAGGGCCGGGGGACATTCAGTACTTC. V usage is TRBV5-1 and J usage is TRBJ2-4; the D gene is possibly TRBD2 (6 bases). Trimming stripped 0 bases from V and 8 bases from J, with 12 bases between. The CDR3 is 14 amino acids. CDR1 is SGHRS, CDR2 YFSETQ, per germline.

This chain links TRBV3-1 (or the pseudogene TRBV3-2) with TRBJ2-1, with TRBD2 identical over 9 bases. The ends lost 3 bases at V and 5 bases at J; junction bases unmatched: 8. CDR3 length equals 16 residues. Germline V gene lookup returns CDR1 LGHDT and CDR2 YNNKEL (reference sequence). The CDR3 DNA reads TGTGCCAGCAGCCACCTTGGGTTAGCGGGGGACAATGAGCAGTTCTTC. It yields the protein CASSHLGLAGDNEQFF.

The chain combines TRBV7-9 with TRBJ1-1; weak D call: TRBD1 (5 bases). The CDR3 spans 14 residues. Trimming cost V 2 bases and J 4 bases, with 11 bases left between them. Germline loops: CDR1 SEHNR, CDR2 FQNEAQ (reference sequence). CDR3 residues: CASSLLRGGTEAFF. The DNA of the CDR3 is TGTGCCAGCAGCTTATTACGGGGGGGCACTGAAGCTTTCTTT. The complete variable domain, with remaining parts taken from reference TRBV7-9 and TRBJ1-1, reads DTGVSQNPRHKITKRGQNVTFRCDPISEHNRLYWYRQTLGQGPEFLTYFQNEAQLEKSRLLSDRFSAERPKGSFSTLEIQRTEQGDSAMYLCASSLLRGGTEAFFGQGTRLTVV.

DNA for the CDR3: TGTGCCAGCAGCCTAATAGCCACTGAAGCTTTCTTT. Protein sequence: CASSLIATEAFF. The genes are TRBV6-2 or TRBV6-3 and TRBJ1-1; D unresolved. This CDR3 region has 12 residues. Trimming left V 6 bases short and J 4 bases short, with 9 bases between. Germline V gives CDR1 MNHEY, CDR2 SVGEGT.

This chain connects TRBV12-5 to TRBJ1-3, with a weak D call TRBD1 (5 bases). The CDR3 contains 15 residues. CDR1 and CDR2 from the germline V gene are LGHNT and FRNRAP. The V gene lost 6 bases and the J gene lost 2 bases, with 14 bases spanning the gap. CDR3 loop: CASGSGGSAGNTIYF. Here the CDR3 DNA reads TGTGCTAGTGGGTCGGGGGGGTCCGCTGGAAACACCATATATTTT.

The J gene is TRBJ2-7, the V gene TRBV9; TRBD2 agrees at 10 bases. The ends lost 2 bases at V and 5 bases at J; junction bases unmatched: 7. Germline CDR1 reads SGDLS; CDR2 reads YYNGEE. The CDR3 length is 15 residues. CDR3 bases: TGTGCCAGCAGCGTCGGGGGGACTAGCGTCCACGAGCAGTACTTC. Amino acids: CASSVGGTSVHEQYF.